Here is one TCR beta chain with its context. Its matching antigen is unknown. The data stem from a study of identical twins. Overall study results and limits: Some out-of-frame alpha sequences were shared by twins, and these showed excess low generation probability.

TCRdb re-called the 5' RACE reads through MiXCR, storing one row per CDR3 protein. This table has some 460,000 distinct CDR3 sequences, about 14% appearing once. This CDR3 is built from 17 residues. Germline loops: CDR1 KGHSH, CDR2 LQKENI. J gave up 1 base and V 3 bases, and 7 bases lay outside the gene matches. Separately, the same data were catalogued under a study of yellow fever vaccine responses in identical twins.

This clonotype was sampled from a woman aged 18-29 years in good health. The source material was CD4+ T cells sorted from blood. The V gene is TRBV18, the J gene TRBJ2-3; 10 bases match TRBD1. The CDR3, as DNA: TGTGCCAGCTCACCCCTCCTGACAGGGGGCGGCACAGATACGCAGTATTTT. This sequence encodes CASSPLLTGGGTDTQYF. Drawing the rest from reference TRBV18 and TRBJ2-3, the complete variable domain is NAGVMQNPRHLVRRRGQEARLRCSPMKGHSHVYWYRQLPEEGLKFMVYLQKENIIDESGMPKERFSAEFPKEGPSILRIQQVVRGDSAAYFCASSPLLTGGGTDTQYFGPGTRLTVL.